This is a list of T cell receptor beta chains from one sample in a study of T cell repertoires in cytomegalovirus infection. TCRdb reprocessed the reads with MiXCR, giving one entry per CDR3 protein. The data contain some 250,000 distinct CDR3 sequences, roughly 9.1% of them seen just once; the ten biggest clones take up about 15%. The specimen was PBMCs. The receptors stem from a human donor in good health (CMV status not recorded). Some clones in this sample may be carry-over from other donors' samples. CDR3s include the opening cysteine and the closing phenylalanine or tryptophan. D genes are given only for firm matches. Not all rows give a size; the values are once, few, many and, for expanded clones, a class.

V gene	D gene	clone size	J gene	CDR3 DNA	CDR3 protein
TRBV7-2	NA	many	TRBJ2-2	TGTGCCAGCAGCTTAATCCAGGGCACCGGGGAGCTGTTTTTT	CASSLIQGTGELFF
TRBV6-2/TRBV6-3	NA	few	TRBJ1-5	TGTGCCAGCAGTTACTCGAGTAGGTCGGGGCAGCCCCAGCATTTT	CASSYSSRSGQPQHF
TRBV7-2	TRBD1	many	TRBJ2-7	TGTGCCAGCAGCTTGGACAGGGTTCGCGAGCAGTACTTC	CASSLDRVREQYF
TRBV7-9	NA	many	TRBJ1-1	TGTGCCAGCAGCTTCGACACCCGGAACACTGAAGCTTTCTTT	CASSFDTRNTEAFF
TRBV7-3	TRBD2	many	TRBJ2-3	TGTGCCAGCAGCTTGGGCGGGGGGGCCTTTAATACGCAGTATTTT	CASSLGGGAFNTQYF
TRBV20-1	TRBD1	few	TRBJ2-7	TGCAGTGCTAGAATCCCAGGGGGCGAGCAGTACTTC	CSARIPGGEQYF
TRBV6-2/TRBV6-3	TRBD2	few	TRBJ2-7	TGTGCCAGCAGTTCTAGCGCCCGGGGGGCCTACGAGCAGTACTTC	CASSSSARGAYEQYF
TRBV11-3	NA	few	TRBJ2-2	TGTGCCAGCAGCGGAAGCCCCGGGGAGCTGTTTTTT	CASSGSPGELFF
TRBV5-1	TRBD1	NA	TRBJ2-2	TGCGCCAGCAGCTTCCGGGACAGGGCTAACACCGGGGAGCTGTTTTTT	CASSFRDRANTGELFF
TRBV6-2/TRBV6-3	NA	many	TRBJ2-1	TGTGCCAGCAGAAGCACCAATGAGCAGTTCTTC	CASRSTNEQFF
TRBV2	NA	few	TRBJ1-5	TGTGCCAGCAGGACGGAAGGGGCTAGCAATCAGCCCCAGCATTTT	CASRTEGASNQPQHF
TRBV7-6	NA	many	TRBJ2-7	TGTGCCAGCAGCCGAGGGGACTACGAGCAGTACTTC	CASSRGDYEQYF
TRBV6-2/TRBV6-3	TRBD1	few	TRBJ2-5	TGTGCCAGCAGTTACAGGTCGACAGGGCGGGAGACCCAGTACTTC	CASSYRSTGRETQYF
TRBV7-8	TRBD2	many	TRBJ2-2	TGTGCCAGCAGCTTAAGGCGGGGGGGCACCGGGGAGCTGTTTTTT	CASSLRRGGTGELFF
TRBV7-6	NA	many	TRBJ1-4	TGTGCCAGCAGCTTAAGTTGGGAAAAACTGTTTTTT	CASSLSWEKLFF
TRBV7-2	NA	many	TRBJ2-7	TGTGCCAGCAGCTTAACGTGGGACGCGAGCTACGAGCAGTACTTC	CASSLTWDASYEQYF
TRBV14	TRBD1	NA	TRBJ2-3	TGTGCCAGCAGCCAAGATGGGCGGACAGGAGCTGCCCCGTTTCGAGATACGCAGTATTTT	CASSQDGRTGAAPFRDTQYF
TRBV7-2	TRBD2	many	TRBJ2-4	TGTGCCAGCAGCTTAAGCGGGGGGGCCCAAAACATTCAGTACTTC	CASSLSGGAQNIQYF
TRBV7-6	NA	many	TRBJ1-3	TGTGCCAGCAGCTTACAGAACTCTGGAAACACCATATATTTT	CASSLQNSGNTIYF
TRBV7-2	TRBD2	many	TRBJ2-1	TGTGCCAGCAGCCGACTAGCGGGGAACTCCTACAATGAGCAGTTCTTC	CASSRLAGNSYNEQFF
TRBV28	NA	few	TRBJ1-2	TGTGCCAGCAGTTCACCCGCAACAGGAGACTACTATGGCTACACCTTC	CASSSPATGDYYGYTF
TRBV7-2	TRBD2	NA	TRBJ2-7	TGTGCCAGCAGCACTCAAGGGGGACTAGCGGGGCTATTCTACGAGCAGTACTTC	CASSTQGGLAGLFYEQYF
TRBV6-6	NA	NA	TRBJ2-1	TGTGCCAGCAGTTACTCCCCCGACGGCTCCTACAATGAGCAGTTCTTC	CASSYSPDGSYNEQFF
TRBV7-2	NA	many	TRBJ1-2	TGTGCCAGCAGCTTGAGGGATCTAGTAAGAAACTATGGCTACACCTTC	CASSLRDLVRNYGYTF
TRBV9	TRBD1	many	TRBJ1-6	TGTGCCAGCAGCGTAGAGGGACAGAGCTCCTATAATTCACCCCTCCACTTT	CASSVEGQSSYNSPLHF
TRBV7-2	NA	many	TRBJ2-3	TGTGCCAGCAGCTCAGGTCCCGGGACACTTAGCACAGATACGCAGTATTTT	CASSSGPGTLSTDTQYF
TRBV7-2	NA	many	TRBJ2-4	TGTGCCAGCAGCTTAGAAGTGGGTGACAACATTCAGTACTTC	CASSLEVGDNIQYF
TRBV20-1	NA	few	TRBJ1-1	TGCAGTGCGCCCGGGGGGAACACTGAAGCTTTCTTT	CSAPGGNTEAFF
TRBV20-1	TRBD1	NA	TRBJ2-7	TGCAGTGCTAGAGATTTCAGGGGGACAGGCGGCCCCTACGAGCAGTACTTC	CSARDFRGTGGPYEQYF
TRBV7-8	NA	many	TRBJ1-2	TGTGCCAGCAGCTTAGCCACCGGGTCATTCTATGGCTACACCTTC	CASSLATGSFYGYTF
TRBV6-4	TRBD2	many	TRBJ2-3	TGTGCCAGCAGACCTAGCGGGGGGGGCCCAGATACGCAGTATTTT	CASRPSGGGPDTQYF
TRBV23-1	NA	NA	TRBJ2-3	TGCGCCAGCAGTCAACTCTCGACGGGGGGCCGCCTTACAGATACGCAGTATTTT	CASSQLSTGGRLTDTQYF
TRBV7-3	TRBD2	many	TRBJ2-1	TGTGCCAGCAGCCCCCGGGGTAGCGGGGGGGAATCCTCCTACAATGAGCAGTTCTTC	CASSPRGSGGESSYNEQFF
TRBV11-1	NA	many	TRBJ1-1	TGTGCCATACTGGGGCTTTCCGGCACTGAAGCTTTCTTT	CAILGLSGTEAFF
TRBV2	NA	NA	TRBJ2-7	TGTGCCAGCACCGACGATACCTACGAGCAGTACTTC	CASTDDTYEQYF